The 27 T cell receptor beta chains listed next were all sequenced from one sample in a study of shared clonotypes between healthy human individuals. Sequencing was performed with immunoSEQ multiplex PCR; in TCRdb, only in-frame clones are kept and a portion is missing. The sample comprises 450,000 to 550,000 clones, 79% of which are singletons, and under 15% rests with the top ten. The sample comprised PBMCs. Receptors were obtained from a woman in her thirties or forties in good health. Some clones in this sample may be carry-over from other donors' samples.

This clone was recorded once. This sequence joins TRBV7-3 and TRBJ2-3; TRBD2 aligns across 13 bases. Germline V gene lookup returns CDR1 SGHTA and CDR2 FQGTGA. The CDR3 extends over 16 amino acids. Trimming removed 5 bases from V and 2 bases from J; junction bases left unmatched: 4. CDR3 region: CASSPGLAGATDTQYF. In nucleotides, the CDR3 is TGTGCCAGCAGCCCCGGACTAGCGGGGGCCACAGATACGCAGTATTTT.

This clone was seen a handful of times. The V call is TRBV5-6, the J call TRBJ1-4; 7 bases are a match to TRBD1. The germline V gene has CDR1 SGHDT and CDR2 YYEEEE. Trimming took 5 bases from V and 5 from J; bases not matched to a gene: 6. The CDR3 loop spans 14 amino acids. CDR3 coding DNA: TGTGCCAGCAGTGCCGGGACAGTGAATGAAAAACTGTTTTTT. This encodes CASSAGTVNEKLFF.

This clone was observed once. The chain joins TRBV7-2 to TRBJ1-3; D is ambiguous. V lost 4 bases and J 11 bases, leaving 15 bases between the germline ends. The CDR3 spans 13 residues. Per germline, CDR1 SGHTA and CDR2 FQGNSA. CDR3 sequence (DNA): TGTGCCAGCAGCTCCGCATTCGCCCCCGCCATATATTTT. Residues: CASSSAFAPAIYF. Based on the CDR3 plus reference TRBV7-2 and TRBJ1-3, the full variable domain is GAGVSQSPSNKVTEKGKDVELRCDPISGHTALYWYRQSLGQGLEFLIYFQGNSAPDKSGLPSDRFSAERTGGSVSTLTIQRTQQEDSAVYLCASSSAFAPAIYFGEGSWLTVV.

This chain connects TRBV27 to TRBJ2-6; D is possibly TRBD1 (5 bases). CDR3 size: 19 residues. V lost 6 bases to trimming and J lost 0 bases, with 21 bases between them. Germline V gene sequence: CDR1 MNHEY, CDR2 SMNVEV (reference sequence). The CDR3 DNA reads as TGTGCCAGCAGCAGGATTTTGGGCCAGGGAAACTCTGGGGCCAACGTCCTGACTTTC. This codes for CASSRILGQGNSGANVLTF.

The rearrangement uses TRBV7-2 and TRBJ2-7; TRBD2 agrees at 7 bases. The CDR3 contains 14 residues. V gave up 1 base and J gave up 5 bases; unmatched junction bases: 5. Germline-derived CDR1 and CDR2 are SGHTA and FQGNSA. The CDR3 protein is CASSLGGTTDEQYF. The CDR3 DNA sequence: TGTGCCAGCAGCTTAGGGGGGACTACCGACGAGCAGTACTTC. The whole variable domain, filled in from reference TRBV7-2 and TRBJ2-7, reads GAGVSQSPSNKVTEKGKDVELRCDPISGHTALYWYRQSLGQGLEFLIYFQGNSAPDKSGLPSDRFSAERTGGSVSTLTIQRTQQEDSAVYLCASSLGGTTDEQYFGPGTRLTVT.

The count of this clone is one. V is TRBV11-2 and J is TRBJ2-7; unclear D gene. The V end was cut by 2 bases, the J end by 3 bases, with 11 bases between. This CDR3 comprises 14 residues. CDR1 SGHAT and CDR2 FQNNGV come from the germline V gene. The CDR3 DNA is TGTGCCAGCAGCTTATTACTGGGAAACTACGAGCAGTACTTC. Amino acid sequence: CASSLLLGNYEQYF.

This chain connects TRBV19 to TRBJ2-3; D gene ambiguous. Trimming removed 0 bases at V and 2 bases at J, with 9 bases between. The germline V gene has CDR1 LNHDA and CDR2 SQIVND (reference sequence). This CDR3 has 15 amino acids. Here the CDR3 DNA reads TGTGCCAGTAGTATAGATGGCCGTTTCACAGATACGCAGTATTTT. This gives the protein CASSIDGRFTDTQYF.

The chain uses TRBV7-3 and TRBJ2-1, with D tentatively TRBD1 (5 bases). The length of the CDR3 is 16 residues. V was trimmed by 2 bases and J by 2 bases, leaving 13 bases between them. Germline-derived CDR1 and CDR2 are SGHTA and FQGTGA. CDR3 residues: CASSLSTVYTYNEQFF. The CDR3 DNA reads as TGTGCCAGCAGCTTATCGACAGTCTATACCTACAATGAGCAGTTCTTC.

The sample holds one count of this clone. This chain uses TRBV6-5 with TRBJ1-1; D uncertain. Trimming shortened V by 5 bases and J by 4 bases, and 11 bases separated the two germline ends. Germline CDR1 MNHEY, CDR2 SVGAGI. The CDR3 length is 13 residues. CDR3: CASSTGLGTEAFF. DNA of the CDR3: TGTGCCAGCAGTACGGGGTTGGGCACTGAAGCTTTCTTT.

The genes are TRBV29-1 and TRBJ2-1; 10 bases align to TRBD2. The trim removed 4 bases at V and 2 bases at J, leaving 11 bases unmatched. Per the germline V gene, CDR1 is SQVTM and CDR2 is ANQGSEA. The CDR3 is 17 residues long. CDR3 sequence (DNA): TGCAGCGTTGCGCGGCTAGCGGGAGTCATCACCTACAATGAGCAGTTCTTC. This codes for CSVARLAGVITYNEQFF.

The rearrangement uses TRBV9 and TRBJ2-1; TRBD2 matches 8 bases. The CDR3 covers 16 residues. V trimming: 0 bases; J trimming: 4 bases; junction bases outside the gene matches: 6. Germline loops: CDR1 SGDLS, CDR2 YYNGEE. CDR3 loop: CASSVATVAGYNEQFF. The DNA of the CDR3 is TGTGCCAGCAGCGTAGCTACGGTAGCGGGGTACAATGAGCAGTTCTTC.

This clone occurred many times. This rearrangement joins TRBV5-1 to TRBJ2-5; TRBD1 aligns across 8 bases. V was pared by 2 bases and J by 4 bases, with 13 bases of the junction left unmatched. The CDR3 totals 17 residues. CDR1 SGHRS and CDR2 YFSETQ come from the germline V gene. This chain's CDR3 is CASSLIQQGALGETQYF. The CDR3 bases are TGCGCCAGCAGCTTAATCCAGCAGGGGGCCCTGGGAGAGACCCAGTACTTC.

The rearrangement links TRBV28 to TRBJ1-2; 8 nucleotides match TRBD1. This CDR3 contains 13 residues. CDR1 and CDR2 from the germline V gene are MDHEN and SYDVKM. Trimming cost V 7 bases and J 2 bases; bases outside gene matches: 3. The CDR3 DNA reads as TGTGCCAGCAACAGACAGGGGAACTATGGCTACACCTTC. This gives the protein CASNRQGNYGYTF.

V usage is TRBV10-3 and J usage is TRBJ2-1; D not resolved. Between the trimmed V and J ends, which lost 5 bases and 8 bases, there was a span of 16 bases. Germline V lookup: CDR1 ENHRY, CDR2 SYGVKD. The CDR3 length is 14 residues. The CDR3 DNA sequence: TGTGCCATCAGTCCAGCCGGTGGAGTGGATGAGCAGTTCTTC. Translating it yields CAISPAGGVDEQFF.

This chain connects TRBV6-5 to TRBJ1-1; TRBD1 aligns across 9 bases. CDR3 size: 15 residues. With 0 bases clipped from V and 5 bases from J, the junction kept 4 bases outside the gene matches. CDR1 is MNHEY and CDR2 is SVGAGI in the germline V gene. CDR3 nucleotides: TGTGCCAGCAGTTACTCGCGACAGGGGGGGACTGAAGCTTTCTTT. This codes for CASSYSRQGGTEAFF.

In the case of this clone: One base separates it from a far larger clone, so it is likely a read error. The chain recombines TRBV7-9 with TRBJ1-1, with a tentative D call TRBD1 (5 bases). Germline lookup yields CDR1 SEHNR and CDR2 FQNEAQ (reference sequence). Deletions cut 5 bases from V and 1 base from J, with 8 bases between. The CDR3 has 13 amino acids. In DNA form, the CDR3 reads TGTGCCAGCAGCCTAGGACAGAACACTGAAGCTTTCTTT. Translating it yields CASSLGQNTEAFF.

J is TRBJ2-5 and V is TRBV30; D is unresolved. Deletions cut 0 bases from V and 9 bases from J, with 8 bases between. Germline V CDR1 and CDR2: GTSNPN, SVGIG (reference sequence). This CDR3 has 11 amino acids. The CDR3 nucleotides are TGTGCCTGGAGTGTACTTGGGGCCCAGTACTTC. This encodes CAWSVLGAQYF.

The chain recombines TRBV5-4 with TRBJ1-3; D is unclear. The CDR3 totals 13 residues. Germline V gene data show CDR1 as SGHNT and CDR2 as YYREEE (reference sequence). Trimming left V 0 bases short and J 4 bases short, with 5 bases between. CDR3: CASSLDQGNTIYF. Written as DNA, the CDR3 is TGTGCCAGCAGCTTGGACCAGGGAAACACCATATATTTT.

This chain joins TRBV6-5 and TRBJ2-7; TRBD2 aligns across 13 bases. J lost 3 bases, V lost 5 bases, and 4 bases had no gene match. Per the germline V gene, CDR1 is MNHEY and CDR2 is SVGAGI. This CDR3 comprises 15 residues. The CDR3 DNA is TGTGCCAGCAGTGGAGGACTAGCGGGAGACTACGAGCAGTACTTC. It codes for CASSGGLAGDYEQYF.

The rearrangement links TRBV14 to TRBJ2-5; 12 bases fit TRBD2. CDR3 size: 15 residues. Germline V gives CDR1 SGHDN, CDR2 FVKESK. Trimming took 4 bases from V and 5 from J; bases not matched to a gene: 5. The CDR3 nucleotides read TGTGCCAGCAGCCCGGGACTAGCGGGTTTGGAGACCCAGTACTTC. Translated: CASSPGLAGLETQYF.

CDR3 amino acids: CASSHLAGGLFTGELFF. Here the CDR3 DNA reads TGTGCCAGCAGCCACCTAGCGGGAGGGCTCTTCACCGGGGAGCTGTTTTTT. V usage is TRBV4-2 and J usage is TRBJ1-3; 12 bases align to TRBD2. The J call may be incorrect, as the DNA end agrees better with TRBJ2-2. CDR1 and CDR2 (germline): LGHNA, YNFKEQ. The CDR3 runs to 17 residues.

This chain uses TRBV9 with TRBJ2-5; 9 bases map to TRBD2. There are 13 residues in the CDR3. V was clipped by 4 bases and J by 4 bases; unmatched bases: 2. Germline assignment: CDR1 SGDLS and CDR2 YYNGEE. Here the CDR3 reads CASSLSGRETQYF. The DNA for the CDR3 is TGTGCCAGCAGCCTTAGCGGGAGAGAGACCCAGTACTTC. Together with reference TRBV9 and TRBJ2-5, the CDR3 gives the full variable domain: DSGVTQTPKHLITATGQRVTLRCSPRSGDLSVYWYQQSLDQGLQFLIQYYNGEERAKGNILERFSAQQFPDLHSELNLSSLELGDSALYFCASSLSGRETQYFGPGTRLLVL.

The V and J genes are TRBV7-2 and TRBJ2-5; 12 nucleotides align to TRBD2. The CDR3 extends over 17 amino acids. Trimming took 4 bases from V and 4 from J; bases not matched to a gene: 10. Germline V gives CDR1 SGHTA, CDR2 FQGNSA. Here the CDR3 reads CASSSPTSGRVLETQYF. The CDR3 nucleotides are TGTGCCAGCAGCTCTCCGACTAGCGGGAGAGTTCTAGAGACCCAGTACTTC. Supplemented by reference TRBV7-2 and TRBJ2-5, the full variable domain reads GAGVSQSPSNKVTEKGKDVELRCDPISGHTALYWYRQSLGQGLEFLIYFQGNSAPDKSGLPSDRFSAERTGGSVSTLTIQRTQQEDSAVYLCASSSPTSGRVLETQYFGPGTRLLVL.

With regard to this clone: A single base separates this from a much larger clone, so it may be a read error. The rearrangement joins TRBV18 to TRBJ2-1; 9 bases are a match to TRBD1. V shed 1 base and J 2 bases; nucleotides not matched to a gene: 0. Per germline, CDR1 KGHSH and CDR2 LQKENI. The CDR3 contains 15 residues. This CDR3 reads CASSPRQGAYNEQFF. The CDR3 DNA reads as TGTGCCAGCTCACCACGACAGGGGGCCTACAATGAGCAGTTCTTC.

This clone was detected many times. This rearrangement joins TRBV18 to TRBJ2-1; D not certain. The CDR3 spans 12 residues. Deletions cut 1 base from V and 8 bases from J, with 6 bases between. The germline V gene has CDR1 KGHSH and CDR2 LQKENI. CDR3 DNA: TGTGCCAGCTCACCACTACCGTATGAGCAGTTCTTC. It encodes CASSPLPYEQFF.

This clone was recorded at least ten times. The J gene is TRBJ2-3, the V gene TRBV5-6; D unclear. The V gene lost 5 bases and the J gene lost 6 bases, with 13 bases spanning the gap. This CDR3 comprises 13 residues. The germline V gene has CDR1 SGHDT and CDR2 YYEEEE. CDR3: CASRLVPDDTQYF. The CDR3 nucleotides are TGTGCCAGCAGACTCGTACCGGATGATACGCAGTATTTT.

The chain employs TRBV7-3 and TRBJ2-7; possibly TRBD2 for D (6 bases). The CDR3 loop spans 15 amino acids. V lost 4 bases and J 4 bases, leaving 17 bases between the germline ends. The germline V gene has CDR1 SGHTA and CDR2 FQGTGA. The CDR3, as DNA: TGTGCCAGCAGCTCCTCTGGCGGGAACACATACGAGCAGTACTTC. This gives the protein CASSSSGGNTYEQYF.